These T cell receptor beta chains were read from a single sample in a study of beta chain features in type 1 diabetes. The repertoire was sequenced with immunoSEQ multiplex PCR; TCRdb's copy has only in-frame clones and lacks some. The data show roughly 70,000 clones, with just under 50% seen just once and 0.65% to 0.9% held by the top ten. Input material: central memory CD4+ T cells from blood. Every receptor here comes from a man aged 30 to 39 with type 1 diabetes. Each CDR3 is given with its conserved first and last residue. The D gene is left open where the match is weak. Expanded clones are given a class, and other clones once, few, many or no size at all.

DNA,CDR3,J,V,D,size
TGCGCCAGCAGCGCGGGACAGACTAACTATGGCTACACCTTC,CASSAGQTNYGYTF,TRBJ1-2,TRBV5-1,TRBD1,NA
TGTGCCAGCTCACCTGGGACAGGAGCACTTTTCTATGGCTACACCTTC,CASSPGTGALFYGYTF,TRBJ1-2,TRBV18,TRBD1,NA
TGTGCCAGCAGTCTCCTTGGGGGGGTCCCGGAGACCCAGTACTTC,CASSLLGGVPETQYF,TRBJ2-5,TRBV7-2,TRBD2,NA
TGTGCCAGCAGCCGCAGGGGAGCTAACTATGGCTACACCTTC,CASSRRGANYGYTF,TRBJ1-2,TRBV6-5,NA,NA
TGTGCCAGCAGTGAAGCTGGCAGCACAGATACGCAGTATTTT,CASSEAGSTDTQYF,TRBJ2-3,TRBV6-1,NA,few
TGCAGCGTTGCCAGGGGATGGACTGAAGCTTTCTTT,CSVARGWTEAFF,TRBJ1-1,TRBV29-1,NA,NA
TGCGCCAGCACGACGAAGGGGTACAGGGAATACAATCAGCCCCAGCATTTT,CASTTKGYREYNQPQHF,TRBJ1-5,TRBV10-1,NA,NA
TGCGCCAGCAGACCCACAGGGGTGGCGAACACCGGGGAGCTGTTTTTT,CASRPTGVANTGELFF,TRBJ2-2,TRBV5-1,TRBD1,NA
TGCGCCAGCAGGGGAGTAGCCAGATGGGAGGGGTATTTT,CASRGVARWEGYF,TRBJ2-3,TRBV10-1,TRBD2,NA
TGTGCCAGCAGTGAGGGACAGGGTTACAATCAGCCCCAGCATTTT,CASSEGQGYNQPQHF,TRBJ1-5,TRBV25-1,TRBD1,few
TGTGCCAGCAGTGATCTTCAGGGGCACATGTCCTACGAGCAGTACTTC,CASSDLQGHMSYEQYF,TRBJ2-7,TRBV2,NA,few
TGTGCCATCAGTGAGAAACAGGGGGTTACCTACGAGCAGTACTTC,CAISEKQGVTYEQYF,TRBJ2-7,TRBV10-3,TRBD1,NA
TGTGCCAGCAGTGAATATATTCGGGGGGACCCCGGGGAGACCCAGTACTTC,CASSEYIRGDPGETQYF,TRBJ2-5,TRBV25-1,TRBD2,NA
TGTGCCATCAAGGGACTAGCCAACAATGAGCAGTTCTTC,CAIKGLANNEQFF,TRBJ2-1,TRBV10-3,TRBD2,NA
TGTGCCAGCTCACCGGATGGGCAAGACAATCAGCCCCAGCATTTT,CASSPDGQDNQPQHF,TRBJ1-5,TRBV18,NA,NA
TGTGCCAGCAGCCTGGTGGGACTTGTCCAAGAGACCCAGTACTTC,CASSLVGLVQETQYF,TRBJ2-5,TRBV5-4,NA,NA
TGCGCCAGCAGCCGAGCGGGCACAGGGGAGAGCTATGGCTACACCTTC,CASSRAGTGESYGYTF,TRBJ1-2,TRBV4-1,TRBD1,NA
TGTGCCAGCAGCTACAGGGACAGAGATAGCAATCAGCCCCAGCATTTT,CASSYRDRDSNQPQHF,TRBJ1-5,TRBV7-2,TRBD1,few
TGTGCCAGCAGCTTGGGGGCTAGCGGGTGGTACGAGCAGTACTTC,CASSLGASGWYEQYF,TRBJ2-7,TRBV7-2,TRBD2,NA
TGTGCCAGCAGTGATGACAGGGGTTTTGGGCGAGAGACCCAGTACTTC,CASSDDRGFGRETQYF,TRBJ2-5,TRBV25-1,TRBD1,few
TGTGCCAGCTCACGGGGGCCTGATCCTAATGAAAAACTGTTTTTT,CASSRGPDPNEKLFF,TRBJ1-4,TRBV18,NA,once
TGTGCCAGCTCGCGGGTCTCAGGAGCGCAAGAGACCCAGTACTTC,CASSRVSGAQETQYF,TRBJ2-5,TRBV18,NA,few
TGCGCCAGCAGCCCTGGCGGGGGAACGACACGAGAAGCTTTCTTT,CASSPGGGTTREAFF,TRBJ1-1,TRBV4-1,NA,NA
TGTGCCAGCAGCGCTAGCGGGAGAGGGGAGACCCAGTACTTC,CASSASGRGETQYF,TRBJ2-5,TRBV7-8,TRBD2,NA
TGTGCCAGCAGTGAAGTAAAGGGGCCCCAGCCCCAGCATTTT,CASSEVKGPQPQHF,TRBJ1-5,TRBV6-1,NA,few
TGTGCCAGCTCACCAAATCGTGCGGGGGATAATGAAAAACTGTTTTTT,CASSPNRAGDNEKLFF,TRBJ1-4,TRBV18,NA,few
TGTGCCAGCAGCTTGGCGGGCGGGAGGGCCCTTGGAACAGATACGCAGTATTTT,CASSLAGGRALGTDTQYF,TRBJ2-3,TRBV5-4,TRBD2,NA
TGTGCCAGCAGCTTAGAACTAGATCCCGGATCCTACAATGAGCAGTTCTTC,CASSLELDPGSYNEQFF,TRBJ2-1,TRBV11-1,NA,few
TGCGCCAGCAGCTTGGCCAAGGGGTCTAGCACAGATACGCAGTATTTT,CASSLAKGSSTDTQYF,TRBJ2-3,TRBV5-1,NA,NA
TGTGCCAGTAGTGGAGCTGGGGCCAACGTCCTGACTTTC,CASSGAGANVLTF,TRBJ2-6,TRBV19,NA,NA
TGTGCCAGCAGCTTTGTACAGGGGGCGGGAGGAGAGACCCAGTACTTC,CASSFVQGAGGETQYF,TRBJ2-5,TRBV7-9,NA,NA
TGTGCCAGCAGCTTGGTAGTATCCTTCGGGGTCGGAGGCAATGAGCAGTTCTTC,CASSLVVSFGVGGNEQFF,TRBJ2-1,TRBV5-8,NA,NA
TGTGCCAGCAGCCAAGATGGGACTAGCGGGAGGTCTGAGCAGTTCTTC,CASSQDGTSGRSEQFF,TRBJ2-1,TRBV4-2,TRBD2,NA
TGTGCCAGCAGCTTGAGGGTGGGCTCGAATTCTAACTATGGCTACACCTTC,CASSLRVGSNSNYGYTF,TRBJ1-2,TRBV7-2,NA,NA
TGTGCCAGCAGTTTATCTATCAATCAGCCCCAGCATTTT,CASSLSINQPQHF,TRBJ1-5,TRBV27,NA,once
TGTGCCAGCAGCCGTAGGGGGGGGGCTACTAACTATGGCTACACCTTC,CASSRRGGATNYGYTF,TRBJ1-2,TRBV11-3,NA,NA
TGTGCCAGCAGTACCATTGGGGGACAGGGTGTTTATGGCTACACCTTC,CASSTIGGQGVYGYTF,TRBJ1-2,TRBV28,TRBD1,NA
TGCGCCACAAGGGGACAAGAGACCCAGTACTTC,CATRGQETQYF,TRBJ2-5,TRBV10-2,NA,NA
TGTGCCAGCAGCTTGGCTACTAGCGGTCAAGATACGCAGTATTTT,CASSLATSGQDTQYF,TRBJ2-3,TRBV5-4,TRBD2,few
TGTGCCAGCAGCTTAGCTATCCCCCTAGCGGGGGGGACCTACGAGCAGTACTTC,CASSLAIPLAGGTYEQYF,TRBJ2-7,TRBV7-8,TRBD2,NA
TGTGCCAGCAGCTTGGCTAGCTGGGGCCAAGAGACCCAGTACTTC,CASSLASWGQETQYF,TRBJ2-5,TRBV5-4,NA,NA
TGTGCCAGCAGTGACCTAGCGGGGGGCCGCGGGGAGCTGTTTTTT,CASSDLAGGRGELFF,TRBJ2-2,TRBV25-1,TRBD2,NA
TGCGCCAGCAGCCCGGATCCTAGCGGGGAGACCCAGTACTTC,CASSPDPSGETQYF,TRBJ2-5,TRBV5-1,TRBD2,NA
TGTGCCAGCAGTTTATTGGGGGGCACTGAAGCTTTCTTT,CASSLLGGTEAFF,TRBJ1-1,TRBV27,NA,few
TGTGCCAGCAGCCCGGCGAGGAACTATGGCTACACCTTC,CASSPARNYGYTF,TRBJ1-2,TRBV5-6,NA,few
TGTGCCAGTAGTACCCCGGGACTAGCGGGGGAGGAAGATACGCAGTATTTT,CASSTPGLAGEEDTQYF,TRBJ2-3,TRBV19,TRBD2,NA
TGTGCCAGCAGCGCGGACTTTCCTGGGGCTTTCTTT,CASSADFPGAFF,TRBJ1-1,TRBV7-9,NA,few
TGTGCCAGCACCCCCGGACTAGCAAGTGATGAGCAGTTCTTC,CASTPGLASDEQFF,TRBJ2-1,TRBV7-2,TRBD2,NA
TGCGCCACCCGGGACAGGGACACCGGGGAGCTGTTTTTT,CATRDRDTGELFF,TRBJ2-2,TRBV10-1,TRBD1,NA
TGCGCCAGCAGCAGCGGGGGGGCCACAGATACGCAGTATTTT,CASSSGGATDTQYF,TRBJ2-3,TRBV5-1,TRBD2,many
TGTGCCTGGAGCGAGCTTTCGTCCGGTACCCAGTACTTC,CAWSELSSGTQYF,TRBJ2-5,TRBV30,NA,NA
TGTGCTAGTGGTTTGGCAGGGATTTCTGAAGCTTTCTTT,CASGLAGISEAFF,TRBJ1-1,TRBV12-5,NA,NA
TGTGCCAGCAGCTCAGGGACTAGCGGTACCTACAATGAGCAGTTCTTC,CASSSGTSGTYNEQFF,TRBJ2-1,TRBV7-2,TRBD2,NA
TGCAGCGTTGGATCCAGGGGGCGAAAACTGTTTTTT,CSVGSRGRKLFF,TRBJ1-4,TRBV29-1,TRBD1,NA
TGTGCCAGCACCGCCGAGGTGGGGCCCCCTAACAATGAGCAGTTCTTC,CASTAEVGPPNNEQFF,TRBJ2-1,TRBV27,NA,NA
TGTGCCAGCAGTTACCAGGGGGCGAGCTATGGCTACACCTTC,CASSYQGASYGYTF,TRBJ1-2,TRBV6-5,TRBD1,few
TGTGCCAGCAGTTATAGGACAGGGGTACCAGCTTTCTTT,CASSYRTGVPAFF,TRBJ1-1,TRBV27,TRBD1,NA